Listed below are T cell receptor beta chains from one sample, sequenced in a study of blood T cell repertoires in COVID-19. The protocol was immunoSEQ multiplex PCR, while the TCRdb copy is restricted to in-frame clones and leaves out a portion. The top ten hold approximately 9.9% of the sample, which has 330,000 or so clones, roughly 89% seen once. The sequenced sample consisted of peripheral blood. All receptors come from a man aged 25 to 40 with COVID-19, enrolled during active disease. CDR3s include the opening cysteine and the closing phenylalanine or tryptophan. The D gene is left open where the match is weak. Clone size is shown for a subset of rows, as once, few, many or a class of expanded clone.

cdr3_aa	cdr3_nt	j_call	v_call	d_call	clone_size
CASSHGATNEKLFF	TGTGCCAGCAGTCACGGTGCAACTAATGAAAAACTGTTTTTT	TRBJ1-4	TRBV7-9	-	-
CASSYSPGQDTDTQYF	TGTGCCAGCAGTTACTCGCCGGGACAGGACACAGATACGCAGTATTTT	TRBJ2-3	TRBV6-5	TRBD1	-
CASSGTGAPNSPLHF	TGTGCCAGCAGCGGGACAGGGGCGCCTAATTCACCCCTCCACTTT	TRBJ1-6	TRBV6-2/TRBV6-3	TRBD1	-
CASSPGTTDTQYF	TGTGCCAGTAGTCCCGGGACAACAGATACGCAGTATTTT	TRBJ2-3	TRBV19	-	few
CASSMGTGLSVGTGELFF	TGTGCCAGTAGTATGGGAACGGGGTTAAGCGTGGGCACCGGGGAGCTGTTTTTT	TRBJ2-2	TRBV19	-	-
CASSLLTGGAGETQYF	TGTGCCAGCAGTCTACTGACAGGGGGCGCGGGGGAGACCCAGTACTTC	TRBJ2-5	TRBV6-2/TRBV6-3	TRBD1	-
CASSTMDRNSQETQYF	TGTGCCAGCAGTACAATGGACAGAAACTCACAAGAGACCCAGTACTTC	TRBJ2-5	TRBV27	-	-
CASSPPRLAGGRSSYEQYF	TGTGCCAGCTCACCACCTAGACTAGCGGGAGGACGGAGCTCCTACGAGCAGTACTTC	TRBJ2-7	TRBV18	TRBD2	-
CASSSGTGGQPQHF	TGTGCCAGCAGTTCAGGGACAGGGGGACAGCCCCAGCATTTT	TRBJ1-5	TRBV28	TRBD1	once
CARKEGTSGGAYSYEQYF	TGTGCCAGAAAGGAGGGAACTAGCGGGGGTGCGTACTCCTACGAGCAGTACTTC	TRBJ2-7	TRBV5-3	TRBD2	-
CASGLVVAGVGETQYF	TGTGCTAGTGGTTTGGTGGTAGCGGGGGTCGGGGAGACCCAGTACTTC	TRBJ2-5	TRBV12-5	TRBD2	-
CASNLAGGNTGELFF	TGTGCCAGCAACTTAGCGGGAGGGAACACCGGGGAGCTGTTTTTT	TRBJ2-2	TRBV7-3	TRBD2	-
CSVLGGQGSETQYF	TGCAGCGTTCTTGGGGGACAGGGGTCAGAGACCCAGTACTTC	TRBJ2-5	TRBV29-1	TRBD1	-
CASSYSVGVNTEAFF	TGTGCCAGCAGTTACTCGGTAGGGGTCAACACTGAAGCTTTCTTT	TRBJ1-1	TRBV6-5	-	few
CASSLTNGGYEQYF	TGCGCCAGCAGCTTGACTAACGGCGGCTACGAGCAGTACTTC	TRBJ2-7	TRBV5-1	-	-
CASRGGGSLSSYNEQFF	TGTGCCAGCAGGGGGGGAGGAAGTCTTAGCTCCTACAATGAGCAGTTCTTC	TRBJ2-1	TRBV28	-	-
CASSFQDRSYEQYF	TGTGCCAGCAGCTTTCAGGACAGGTCCTACGAGCAGTACTTC	TRBJ2-7	TRBV2	TRBD1	-
CASSRGQIETQYF	TGTGCCAGCAGTCGGGGACAGATAGAGACCCAGTACTTC	TRBJ2-5	TRBV12-3/TRBV12-4	TRBD1	-
CATSDFLDRGLETQYF	TGTGCCACCAGTGATTTCCTGGACAGGGGATTAGAGACCCAGTACTTC	TRBJ2-5	TRBV24-1	TRBD1	once
CASTPAQGAEKLFF	TGTGCCAGCACCCCGGCACAGGGGGCTGAAAAACTGTTTTTT	TRBJ1-4	TRBV7-2	TRBD1	-
CASVEAETQYF	TGTGCCAGCGTAGAGGCTGAGACCCAGTACTTC	TRBJ2-5	TRBV7-2	-	once
CASNREGAYEQYF	TGTGCCAGCAACCGAGAGGGAGCCTACGAGCAGTACTTC	TRBJ2-7	TRBV7-8	-	-
CASSPLAGGSYEQYF	TGTGCCAGTAGTCCTCTGGCGGGTGGGTCCTACGAGCAGTACTTC	TRBJ2-7	TRBV19	-	-
CASSQDLQDVSNQPQHF	TGCGCCAGCAGCCAAGATCTACAGGACGTAAGCAATCAGCCCCAGCATTTT	TRBJ1-5	TRBV4-1	-	-
CASSFRTGDSPLHF	TGTGCCAGCAGCTTTCGGACAGGGGATTCACCCCTCCACTTT	TRBJ1-6	TRBV7-9	TRBD1	-
CSASGTGASDTQYF	TGCAGTGCTAGTGGGACAGGGGCCTCAGATACGCAGTATTTT	TRBJ2-3	TRBV20-1	TRBD1	-
CASSLVPTGGRYEQYF	TGTGCCAGCAGCTTGGTCCCGACAGGGGGTAGGTACGAGCAGTACTTC	TRBJ2-7	TRBV5-5	TRBD1	-
CASTPTDHF	TGTGCCAGCACCCCAACTGACCACTTT	TRBJ1-6	TRBV27	-	-
CASSLGTGVKTYF	TGTGCCAGCAGCCTCGGGACAGGGGTGAAAACATATTTT	TRBJ1-3	TRBV2	TRBD1	-
CASSLVDSNQPQHF	TGTGCCAGCAGCTTAGTAGATAGCAATCAGCCCCAGCATTTT	TRBJ1-5	TRBV7-2	-	-
CASSPTGITGELFF	TGTGCCAGCAGCCCCACAGGGATCACCGGGGAGCTGTTTTTT	TRBJ2-2	TRBV27	-	once
CAGGESGTQYF	TGTGCCGGTGGGGAGAGCGGGACTCAGTACTTC	TRBJ2-5	TRBV30	TRBD2	-
CASRPGTGEAHSPLHF	TGTGCCAGCAGGCCCGGGACAGGGGAGGCCCATTCACCCCTCCACTTT	TRBJ1-6	TRBV2	TRBD1	once
CAWSDSVHGGAYSPLHF	TGTGCCTGGAGTGACTCGGTTCACGGGGGAGCCTATTCACCCCTCCACTTT	TRBJ1-6	TRBV30	-	-
CASSSGQKFYEQYF	TGTGCCAGCAGCTCGGGACAAAAATTCTACGAGCAGTACTTC	TRBJ2-7	TRBV16	-	once
CASSLGRISYEQYF	TGCGCCAGCAGCTTGGGGCGGATCTCCTACGAGCAGTACTTC	TRBJ2-7	TRBV5-1	-	-
CASSGQQRGVYYNEQFF	TGTGCCAGCAGCGGACAACAGCGGGGGGTATACTACAATGAGCAGTTCTTC	TRBJ2-1	TRBV21-1	-	once
CASSPDGPYNEQFF	TGTGCCAGCAGCCCGGATGGGCCTTACAATGAGCAGTTCTTC	TRBJ2-1	TRBV11-1	-	-
CASSLVRGTEAFF	TGTGCCAGCAGCTTAGTGAGGGGGACTGAAGCTTTCTTT	TRBJ1-1	TRBV11-2	-	once
CASSQRQGTDTQYF	TGTGCCAGCAGCCAGAGACAGGGGACAGATACGCAGTATTTT	TRBJ2-3	TRBV7-2	TRBD1	-
CASSVGAGSIMEPQHF	TGTGCCAGCAGCGTAGGGGCAGGGTCGATCATGGAGCCCCAGCATTTT	TRBJ1-5	TRBV9	-	few
CAWNRDSEEAFF	TGTGCCTGGAACCGGGACTCCGAGGAAGCTTTCTTT	TRBJ1-1	TRBV30	-	-
CASSQHRMNTEAFF	TGTGCCAGCAGCCAGCACAGGATGAACACTGAAGCTTTCTTT	TRBJ1-1	TRBV7-2	-	-
CASSRQGANTDTQYF	TGTGCCAGCTCCCGCCAGGGGGCGAACACAGATACGCAGTATTTT	TRBJ2-3	TRBV18	TRBD1	-
CASSPVWGGAYEQYF	TGTGCCAGCAGCCCCGTTTGGGGGGGGGCCTACGAGCAGTACTTC	TRBJ2-7	TRBV7-2	TRBD2	-
CASSQGWQGPWNTIYF	TGTGCCAGCAGCCAAGGATGGCAGGGCCCCTGGAACACCATATATTTT	TRBJ1-3	TRBV3-1/TRBV3-2	-	-
CASSQSTSGHNEQFF	TGTGCCAGCAGCCAATCTACTAGCGGACACAATGAGCAGTTCTTC	TRBJ2-1	TRBV3-1/TRBV3-2	TRBD2	few
CASSEWDRGSYEQYF	TGTGCCAGCAGTGAGTGGGACAGGGGATCCTACGAGCAGTACTTC	TRBJ2-7	TRBV6-1	TRBD1	-
CASSIGGVRNQPQHF	TGTGCCAGTAGTATAGGCGGGGTTAGGAATCAGCCCCAGCATTTT	TRBJ1-5	TRBV19	-	-
CASSEGLNTEAFF	TGTGCCAGCAGTGAGGGACTCAACACTGAAGCTTTCTTT	TRBJ1-1	TRBV28	-	-
CAISTQGYYGYTF	TGTGCCATCAGCACGCAGGGATACTATGGCTACACCTTC	TRBJ1-2	TRBV10-3	-	-
CASSLDPSGRTTTYEQYF	TGCGCCAGCAGCTTGGATCCTAGCGGGAGGACCACCACCTACGAGCAGTACTTC	TRBJ2-7	TRBV5-1	TRBD2	-
CASSYRTSGRADTQYF	TGTGCCAGCAGCTACCGGACTAGCGGGCGAGCAGATACGCAGTATTTT	TRBJ2-3	TRBV5-6	TRBD2	-
CASRAGGSTDTQYF	TGTGCCAGCAGGGCGGGAGGCAGCACAGATACGCAGTATTTT	TRBJ2-3	TRBV6-4	TRBD2	-
CASNVRGSYNEQFF	TGTGCCAGTAATGTCCGGGGCTCCTACAATGAGCAGTTCTTC	TRBJ2-1	TRBV19	-	-
CAISRLLAGGWTGELFF	TGTGCCATCAGTCGCCTCCTAGCGGGGGGCTGGACCGGGGAGCTGTTTTTT	TRBJ2-2	TRBV10-3	TRBD2	-
CASSQLRGNSPLHF	TGTGCCAGCAGCCAACTGAGGGGGAATTCACCCCTCCACTTT	TRBJ1-6	TRBV3-1/TRBV3-2	-	-
CASSLAGMGFYEQYF	TGTGCCAGCAGTTTAGCGGGAATGGGGTTCTACGAGCAGTACTTC	TRBJ2-7	TRBV27	-	-
CASSIRTGPLPQHF	TGTGCCAGTAGTATTCGGACAGGGCCTTTGCCCCAGCATTTT	TRBJ1-5	TRBV19	TRBD1	-
CASSLTSGMETGELFF	TGCGCCAGCAGCTTGACTAGCGGGATGGAAACCGGGGAGCTGTTTTTT	TRBJ2-2	TRBV5-1	TRBD2	-